These T cell receptor beta chains were read from a single sample in a study of OX40 agonist ivuxolimab in advanced cancers. Clones were sequenced by immunoSEQ multiplex PCR, and TCRdb holds only the in-frame ones, with some missing. The data show 95,000 to 120,000 clones, approximately 90% seen once. Sequenced here: CD4+ or CD8+ T cells sorted from blood, sampled in a trial of the OX40 agonist ivuxolimab. The origin of the receptors is an adult with an advanced solid tumor such as melanoma, head and neck, liver or kidney cancer. Each CDR3 is given with its conserved first and last residue. Each record gives: clone size, D gene, V gene, J gene, CDR3 DNA, CDR3 protein. A D gene is named only where the DNA matches it firmly. Expanded clones get a size class; other rows say once, few or many, or leave the size out.

NA	NA	TRBV6-5	TRBJ2-7	TGTGCCAGCAGGAGAGGACCATACTACGAGCAGTACTTC	CASRRGPYYEQYF
NA	TRBD2	TRBV27	TRBJ2-7	TGTGCCAGCAGTTTCTCAGTAGCGGGAGGGCCGAACGAGCAGTACTTC	CASSFSVAGGPNEQYF
NA	TRBD1	TRBV5-1	TRBJ1-1	TGCGCCAGCAGCTGGGGTCAGGGACAGGGTGGTGACGCTTTCTTT	CASSWGQGQGGDAFF
once	TRBD1	TRBV14	TRBJ1-1	TGTGCCAGCAGCCCCGTTGGGACAGGGGGAACTGAAGCTTTCTTT	CASSPVGTGGTEAFF
NA	TRBD1	TRBV5-1	TRBJ1-3	TGCGCCAGCAGCGCGGGGACAGCTGGAAACACCATATATTTT	CASSAGTAGNTIYF
NA	NA	TRBV19	TRBJ2-3	TGTGCCAGTATGCCTAGCGGCACAGATACGCAGTATTTT	CASMPSGTDTQYF
NA	NA	TRBV5-1	TRBJ2-3	TGCGCCAGCAGCCCTAGTTGGCTAGATACGCAGTATTTT	CASSPSWLDTQYF
NA	NA	TRBV6-1	TRBJ2-6	TGTGCCAGCAGTTTACGGAACTCTGGGGCCAACGTCCTGACTTTC	CASSLRNSGANVLTF
NA	TRBD1	TRBV5-1	TRBJ1-4	TGCGCCAGCAGCTTCCGGCAAGGGACAGGGAGGGAAAAACTGTTTTTT	CASSFRQGTGREKLFF
NA	NA	TRBV7-8	TRBJ2-7	TGTGCCAGCAGCCCCTCCCAGAGCTCCTACGAGCAGTACTTC	CASSPSQSSYEQYF
NA	NA	TRBV7-8	TRBJ2-1	TGTGCCAGCAGCTTGCAAACAGTCTATGAGCAGTTCTTC	CASSLQTVYEQFF
NA	NA	TRBV12-2	TRBJ2-7	TGTGCAGGATTTAGGAGCTCCTACGAGCAGTACTTC	CAGFRSSYEQYF
NA	NA	TRBV5-1	TRBJ2-7	TGCGCCAGCACACCGGGTCCCTCCTACGAGCAGTACTTC	CASTPGPSYEQYF
NA	NA	TRBV2	TRBJ2-1	TGTGCCAGCAGCTCCAATGAGCAGTTCTTC	CASSSNEQFF
NA	NA	TRBV5-1	TRBJ1-1	TGCGCCAGCAGTTTCCGGGGGGAGGCCACTGAAGCTTTCTTT	CASSFRGEATEAFF
NA	NA	TRBV18	TRBJ2-3	TGTGCCAGCTCACCACCTAACACGGTCACAGATACGCAGTATTTT	CASSPPNTVTDTQYF
NA	TRBD2	TRBV10-3	TRBJ2-7	TGTGCCATCAGTGAGTCGGGGACTAGCGGTTCCTACGAGCAGTACTTC	CAISESGTSGSYEQYF
NA	NA	TRBV6-6	TRBJ2-1	TGTGCCAGCAGCTCCCCCAAGGGTCGGGGATATGAGCAGTTCTTC	CASSSPKGRGYEQFF
NA	TRBD1	TRBV7-9	TRBJ2-3	TGTGCCAGCAGCTCGGGACAGTTTGATACGCAGTATTTT	CASSSGQFDTQYF
NA	NA	TRBV9	TRBJ1-5	TGTGCCAGCAGCGTAGCTGGTTTTAGCAATCAGCCCCAGCATTTT	CASSVAGFSNQPQHF
NA	TRBD2	TRBV10-1	TRBJ2-2	TGCGCCACCTCGGGACTAGCGGGGACCGGGGAGCTGTTTTTT	CATSGLAGTGELFF
NA	NA	TRBV4-1	TRBJ2-2	TGCGCCAGCAGCCCGACAACAGGGAACACCGGGGAGCTGTTTTTT	CASSPTTGNTGELFF
NA	NA	TRBV18	TRBJ1-3	TGTGCCAGCTCATCGACCGAGAGCTCTGGAAACACCATATATTTT	CASSSTESSGNTIYF
once	TRBD1	TRBV5-1	TRBJ1-1	TGCGCCAGCAGCCCGGGACAGGGATACACTGAAGCTTTCTTT	CASSPGQGYTEAFF
NA	NA	TRBV9	TRBJ2-1	TGTGCCAGCCAGAGAGGAGGGCTCGATGAGCAGTTCTTC	CASQRGGLDEQFF
NA	TRBD1	TRBV5-5	TRBJ1-2	TGTGCCAGCAGCCCTCGGACAGGGGGCCGGGGTAACTATGGCTACACCTTC	CASSPRTGGRGNYGYTF
NA	NA	TRBV5-1	TRBJ1-1	TGCGCCAGCAGCGGGACGGTGAACACTGAAGCTTTCTTT	CASSGTVNTEAFF
NA	NA	TRBV7-6	TRBJ2-2	TGTGCCAGCAGCTTAGCGGTGCAAACCAACACCGGGGAGCTGTTTTTT	CASSLAVQTNTGELFF
NA	NA	TRBV9	TRBJ1-2	TGTGCCAGCAGCCCCCGGGCAGAGCGATACCTATCTGGCTACACCTTC	CASSPRAERYLSGYTF
NA	NA	TRBV27	TRBJ2-7	TGTGCCAGCAGAATTCGCCGGGACAACTACTACGAGCAGTACTTC	CASRIRRDNYYEQYF
NA	TRBD1	TRBV18	TRBJ2-1	TGTGCCAGCTCACCACAAGACAGGGCGAATGAGCAGTTCTTC	CASSPQDRANEQFF
NA	NA	TRBV5-5	TRBJ2-3	TGTGCCAGCAGCCGACAGGCGCCTAGCACAGATACGCAGTATTTT	CASSRQAPSTDTQYF
NA	NA	TRBV5-4	TRBJ2-2	TGTGCCAGCAGCTTGGCAAGGCCTGTCGGGGAGCTGTTTTTT	CASSLARPVGELFF
NA	TRBD1	TRBV19	TRBJ1-2	TGTGCCAGTAGTATTTCCGTCATACAGGGGTATGGCTACACCTTC	CASSISVIQGYGYTF
NA	NA	TRBV7-9	TRBJ1-5	TGTGCCAGCAGCCCCGAGAGTATCAATCGACCCCAGCATTTT	CASSPESINRPQHF
NA	TRBD1	TRBV7-6	TRBJ2-3	TGTGCCAGCAGCTCAGACAGGGTAGGGACAGATACGCAGTATTTT	CASSSDRVGTDTQYF
NA	TRBD1	TRBV19	TRBJ1-2	TGTGCCAGTAGTGGGACAGCGAGCTACACCTTC	CASSGTASYTF
NA	NA	TRBV9	TRBJ2-3	TGTGCCAGCAGCGTAGGGGTTTTCGGCACAGATACGCAGTATTTT	CASSVGVFGTDTQYF
NA	NA	TRBV29-1	TRBJ1-1	TGCAGCCCACATCCGGATTCTTTGGGGACTGAAGCTTTCTTT	CSPHPDSLGTEAFF
NA	NA	TRBV30	TRBJ1-1	TGTGCCTGGTGCACAGGGTCTGGAACTGAAGCTTTCTTT	CAWCTGSGTEAFF
NA	TRBD2	TRBV7-2	TRBJ2-5	TGTGCCAGCAGCTTAGCAGCGGGGTCCCAAGAGACCCAGTACTTC	CASSLAAGSQETQYF
NA	NA	TRBV6-5	TRBJ2-3	TGTGCCACGAACTCAGGGGTAGATACGCAGTATTTT	CATNSGVDTQYF
few	NA	TRBV7-2	TRBJ1-5	TGTGCCAGCAGCCTCCAGGGCCTCTATAGCAATCAGCCCCAGCATTTT	CASSLQGLYSNQPQHF
NA	NA	TRBV30	TRBJ2-7	TGTGCCTGGACACCTAGGGGCCCACTCGAGCAGTACTTC	CAWTPRGPLEQYF
NA	NA	TRBV21-1	TRBJ1-4	TGTGCCAGCAGCAAAGGGACCCGAGCGGACAGGGGGGCTGAAAATGAAAAACTGTTTTTT	CASSKGTRADRGAENEKLFF
NA	NA	TRBV11-2	TRBJ2-7	TGTGCCAGCAGCTCCCTGGGAGGGGGGGCACTTGGGTACGAGCAGTACTTC	CASSSLGGGALGYEQYF
NA	NA	TRBV7-2	TRBJ2-1	TGTGCCAGCAGCTTAGGGAGGGACGGTTACAATGAGCAGTTCTTC	CASSLGRDGYNEQFF
NA	NA	TRBV9	TRBJ1-1	TGTGCCAGCAGCGGAGCTCTGGGAAACACTGAAGCTTTCTTT	CASSGALGNTEAFF
NA	NA	TRBV5-4	TRBJ1-2	TGTGCCAGCAGCTTGCCGGAGTATACAGGGCCTGGCTACACCTTC	CASSLPEYTGPGYTF
NA	NA	TRBV19	TRBJ2-7	TGTGCCAGTAGTATACTCCCCAGTGCCACCTACGAGCAGTACTTC	CASSILPSATYEQYF
NA	TRBD1	TRBV9	TRBJ1-1	TGTGCCAGCAGCCCAACCGGGACAGGGGGCCTGGTGGCTTTCTTT	CASSPTGTGGLVAFF
NA	TRBD1	TRBV9	TRBJ2-1	TGTGCCAGCAGCAGGGACCCAGGGGGCAATGAGCAGTTCTTC	CASSRDPGGNEQFF
NA	NA	TRBV10-1	TRBJ2-2	TGCGCCAGCAGTGAGTTGAGGTCCGGGGAGCTGTTTTTT	CASSELRSGELFF
NA	NA	TRBV6-5	TRBJ1-4	TGTGCCAGCAGTACCAGTGCAACTAATGAAAAACTGTTTTTT	CASSTSATNEKLFF
NA	TRBD1	TRBV7-8	TRBJ2-7	TGTGCCAGCAGCTTAACCGGACAGGCCTCCTACGAGCAGTACTTC	CASSLTGQASYEQYF
NA	NA	TRBV6-1	TRBJ2-5	TGTGCCAGCAGCTCTACAGGGAAGGAGACCCAGTACTTC	CASSSTGKETQYF
once	NA	TRBV7-8	TRBJ1-3	TGTGCCAGCAGCTTAGTTAGGGGAGACTACTCTCTGACCGGAAACACCATATATTTT	CASSLVRGDYSLTGNTIYF
NA	NA	TRBV7-9	TRBJ2-2	TGTGCCAGCAGCTTAGAAGAGGGGGAGCTGTTTTTT	CASSLEEGELFF